This T cell receptor (beta chain) was found in a study of blood T cells in healthy people across ages. Alongside a J-beta primer mix, a sample-barcoded 5' primer served in a second PCR lasting roughly 6 to 11 cycles. TCRdb passed the 5' RACE reads through MiXCR, listing each CDR3 protein once. The sample holds 800,000 or so distinct CDR3 sequences, approximately 25% seen once. This clonotype was seen a few times. Germline loops: CDR1 MDHEN, CDR2 SYDVKM. Trimming took 2 bases from V and 1 from J, leaving 8 bases between them. The CDR3 sequence is 14 residues long. This sample was shared with a second study, whose subject was T cells of mothers and their children.

V usage is TRBV28 and J usage is TRBJ2-5; D unclear. The sequencing sample was made of blood. The receptor comes from a boy aged 5-17 years in good health. The CDR3 region has the DNA TGTGCCAGCAGTTTACTGGTATTCCAAGAGACCCAGTACTTC. As protein: CASSLLVFQETQYF.